The 8 T cell receptor beta chains listed next were all sequenced from one sample in a study of blood T cell repertoires in COVID-19. Assay: immunoSEQ multiplex PCR; the TCRdb copy retains only in-frame clones and omits some. The sample carries 20,000 to 25,000 clones, 80% to 85% recorded once. The specimen was peripheral blood. These receptors came from a man older than 75 with active or convalescent COVID-19.

The chain is built from TRBV30 and TRBJ2-7, with 9 bases fitting TRBD1. The CDR3 runs to 14 residues. Germline CDR1 and CDR2: GTSNPN and SVGIG (reference sequence). Unmatched junction bases numbered 13, after V lost 6 bases and J lost 7 bases. CDR3 residues: CACGQGSITREQYF. The CDR3, as DNA: TGTGCCTGCGGACAGGGGTCGATAACCCGGGAGCAGTACTTC. Based on the CDR3 plus reference TRBV30 and TRBJ2-7, the full variable domain is SQTIHQWPATLVQPVGSPLSLECTVEGTSNPNLYWYRQAAGRGLQLLFYSVGIGQISSEVPQNLSASRPQDRQFILSSKKLLLSDSGFYLCACGQGSITREQYFGPGTRLTVT.

V and J are TRBV6-6 and TRBJ1-2; 7 positions match TRBD1. Germline CDR1 and CDR2: MNHNY and SVGAGI (reference sequence). This CDR3 is built from 14 residues. Trimming removed 7 bases from V and 2 bases from J; junction bases left unmatched: 7. This CDR3 is CASTVQGGNYGYTF. The CDR3 DNA reads as TGTGCCAGCACAGTGCAGGGGGGAAACTATGGCTACACCTTC.

The J gene is TRBJ2-5, the V gene TRBV6-5, with TRBD2 matching over 8 bases. Germline V gives CDR1 MNHEY, CDR2 SVGAGI. This CDR3 spans 15 amino acids. The trim removed 4 bases at V and 4 bases at J, leaving 8 bases unmatched. DNA of the CDR3: TGTGCCAGCAGTTCCGCGCGGGGGGACGGAGAGACCCAGTACTTC. Amino acids: CASSSARGDGETQYF.

The chain is built from TRBV6-5 and TRBJ1-1; a weak D match, TRBD1 (5 bases). The CDR3 loop spans 16 amino acids. Germline values: CDR1 MNHEY, CDR2 SVGAGI. V was cut by 4 bases and J by 5 bases, with 20 bases left in between. The CDR3 DNA is TGTGCCAGCAGTTCCGGAGGTGGGGGAGGGGAGACTGAAGCTTTCTTT. It is translated as CASSSGGGGGETEAFF.

The chain employs TRBV2 and TRBJ2-4; TRBD2 agrees at 7 bases. CDR1 SNHLY and CDR2 FYNNEI come from the germline V gene. The length of the CDR3 is 15 residues. Unmatched junction bases numbered 11, after V lost 6 bases and J lost 6 bases. The CDR3 DNA sequence: TGTGCCAGCAGGGGCCGAGGGCTAGCGGTAAACATTCAGTACTTC. It specifies CASRGRGLAVNIQYF.

V and J are TRBV24-1 and TRBJ2-3; the D gene is possibly TRBD2 (6 bases). The ends were cut back, 9 bases at V and 0 bases at J, with 12 bases in the middle. The length of the CDR3 is 14 residues. CDR1 and CDR2 (germline): KGHDR, SFDVKD. Here the CDR3 reads CATAGLGSTDTQYF. The DNA of the CDR3 is TGTGCCACCGCGGGACTGGGTAGCACAGATACGCAGTATTTT.

The V call is TRBV2, the J call TRBJ2-3, with D maybe TRBD1 (5 bases). This CDR3 is 15 amino acids long. The germline V gene has CDR1 SNHLY and CDR2 FYNNEI. Between the trimmed V and J ends, which lost 1 base and 4 bases, there was a span of 12 bases. In DNA form, the CDR3 reads TGTGCCAGCAGTGAAGGGGGCATGTTTGCAGATACGCAGTATTTT. As protein: CASSEGGMFADTQYF.

V gene TRBV5-6 combines with J gene TRBJ2-7; 8 bases match TRBD1. Germline V CDR1 and CDR2: SGHDT, YYEEEE. V dropped 6 bases and J dropped 4; count of bases not matched to a gene: 12. The CDR3 has 15 residues. The CDR3 reads CASTSNRGSTYEQYF. For the CDR3, the DNA is TGTGCCAGCACCTCTAACAGGGGGTCTACGTACGAGCAGTACTTC.